One sample yielded the 14 T cell receptor beta chains listed below, sequenced in a study of cytomegalovirus exposure and HLA in healthy donors. With 60 Vbeta and 13 Jbeta primers, the PCR was carried out. The protocol was immunoSEQ multiplex PCR, while the TCRdb copy is restricted to in-frame clones and leaves out a portion. The table shows under 200,000 clones, with less than 85% occurring only once. The specimen sequenced was PBMCs. These receptors originate from a man between 35 and 55 years old in good health and CMV-seronegative.

The chain uses TRBV4-3 and TRBJ2-3; 11 nucleotides align to TRBD2. V shed 0 bases and J 8 bases; nucleotides not matched to a gene: 13. This CDR3 spans 18 amino acids. Per germline, CDR1 LGHNA and CDR2 YSLEER. The CDR3 DNA reads as TGCGCCAGCAGCCAAGATCATCGTGGTTCTAGCGGGGGGCTTACGCAGTATTTT. Amino acids: CASSQDHRGSSGGLTQYF.

The chain joins TRBV19 to TRBJ1-5; 7 bases match TRBD1. This CDR3 spans 16 amino acids. After removal of 5 bases from V and 7 bases from J, the junction contained 14 bases not matched to a gene. Germline CDR1 and CDR2: LNHDA and SQIVND (reference sequence). CDR3 nucleotides: TGTGCCAGTAGTTCATCGACAGGGAACTTCGGGCAGCCCCAGCATTTT. Protein product: CASSSSTGNFGQPQHF.

The chain couples TRBV5-4 to TRBJ1-1; D perhaps matches TRBD1 (5 bases). Trimming took off 4 bases at V and 5 bases at J, with 15 bases between the two ends. There are 14 residues in the CDR3. CDR1 and CDR2 (germline): SGHNT, YYREEE (reference sequence). CDR3 sequence reads: CASSRGLGTTEAFF. The DNA of the CDR3 is TGTGCCAGCAGCCGGGGCCTCGGGACTACTGAAGCTTTCTTT. Using reference TRBV5-4 and TRBJ1-1 for the parts outside the CDR3, the full variable domain is ETGVTQSPTHLIKTRGQQVTLRCSSQSGHNTVSWYQQALGQGPQFIFQYYREEENGRGNFPPRFSGLQFPNYSSELNVNALELDDSALYLCASSRGLGTTEAFFGQGTRLTVV.

This sequence joins TRBV5-1 and TRBJ2-2; weak D call: TRBD1 (8 bases). The CDR3 totals 15 residues. V dropped 5 bases and J dropped 5 bases, with 16 bases sitting between them. Germline CDR1 reads SGHRS; CDR2 reads YFSETQ. The CDR3 DNA reads as TGCGCCAGCAGGTCTGACAGGGGAGGGACCGGGGAGCTGTTTTTT. It translates to CASRSDRGGTGELFF.

V and J are TRBV19 and TRBJ2-2; 10 nucleotides agree with TRBD2. This CDR3 contains 14 residues. Looked up from germline, CDR1 is LNHDA and CDR2 is SQIVND (reference sequence). The V and J ends lost 11 bases and 1 base, in that order; junction bases with no gene match: 4. CDR3 residues: CAASSGRNTGELFF. DNA of the CDR3: TGTGCCGCCTCTAGCGGGAGGAACACCGGGGAGCTGTTTTTT.

The rearrangement uses TRBV18 and TRBJ2-7; 11 nucleotides match TRBD1. This CDR3 comprises 14 residues. The germline CDR1 and CDR2 sequences are KGHSH and LQKENI. After removal of 4 bases from V and 3 bases from J, the junction contained 2 bases not matched to a gene. The CDR3 bases are TGTGCCAGCTCACGGGACAGGGGGATCTACGAGCAGTACTTC. Residues: CASSRDRGIYEQYF.

This chain uses TRBV5-1 with TRBJ1-1; D gene unclear. Trimming cost V 7 bases and J 3 bases, with 13 bases left between them. The CDR3 extends over 13 amino acids. Per germline, CDR1 SGHRS and CDR2 YFSETQ. Written as DNA, the CDR3 is TGCGCCAGCCCCCCGGAGGAGGACACTGAAGCTTTCTTT. Encoded protein: CASPPEEDTEAFF.

The chain employs TRBV5-8 and TRBJ1-5, with 9 bases lining up with TRBD1. Germline CDR1 is SGHTS and CDR2 is YDEGEE. There are 16 residues in the CDR3. V lost 6 bases to trimming and J lost 5 bases; unmatched junction nucleotides: 12. CDR3 DNA: TGTGCCAGCAATTCCGGGACAGGGATCCTCCATCAGCCCCAGCATTTT. As protein: CASNSGTGILHQPQHF.

This clone was found a few times. This chain connects TRBV7-9 to TRBJ1-2; D remains unclear. V lost 2 bases and J 4 bases, leaving 8 bases between the germline ends. CDR1 and CDR2 (germline): SEHNR, FQNEAQ (reference sequence). The CDR3 spans 13 residues. For the CDR3, the DNA is TGTGCCAGCAGCTTAACAGATTTCTATGGCTACACCTTC. As protein: CASSLTDFYGYTF.

This clone was seen a single time. The chain recombines TRBV5-6 with TRBJ2-1, with 7 bases fitting TRBD2. The V gene's germline CDR1 is SGHDT and CDR2 YYEEEE. The CDR3 totals 17 residues. V was clipped by 0 bases and J by 0 bases; unmatched bases: 6. The CDR3 sequence is CASSLEWRLASYNEQFF. CDR3 coding DNA: TGTGCCAGCAGCTTGGAGTGGCGACTAGCCTCCTACAATGAGCAGTTCTTC.

The gene calls are TRBV5-6 and TRBJ2-5; 9 bases are a match to TRBD1. The V and J ends lost 3 bases and 9 bases, in that order; junction bases with no gene match: 12. CDR3 size: 15 residues. Germline CDR1 SGHDT, CDR2 YYEEEE. CDR3 loop: CASSSPGQGGSPQYF. The CDR3 nucleotides are TGTGCCAGCAGCTCCCCGGGACAGGGAGGGAGTCCCCAGTACTTC. The whole variable domain, filled in from reference TRBV5-6 and TRBJ2-5, reads DAGVTQSPTHLIKTRGQQVTLRCSPKSGHDTVSWYQQALGQGPQFIFQYYEEEERQRGNFPDRFSGHQFPNYSSELNVNALLLGDSALYLCASSSPGQGGSPQYFGPGTRLLVL.

The chain uses TRBV7-2 and TRBJ1-2; no firm D call. Germline-derived CDR1 and CDR2 are SGHTA and FQGNSA. Trimming left V 5 bases short and J 3 bases short, with 16 bases between. The CDR3 totals 15 residues. CDR3 amino acids: CASSPTSSGDYGYTF. DNA for the CDR3: TGTGCCAGCAGCCCCACCTCGTCAGGTGACTATGGCTACACCTTC.

The chain employs TRBV20-1 and TRBJ2-3; D is unclear. This CDR3 has 11 residues. The V end was cut by 4 bases, the J end by 8 bases, with 10 bases between. CDR1 and CDR2 from the germline V gene are DFQATT and SNEGSKA (reference sequence). The CDR3 protein is CSATLGGTQYF. The CDR3 DNA reads TGCAGTGCTACCTTAGGCGGTACGCAGTATTTT.

The chain's CDR3 is CSALSSYEQYF. The DNA of the CDR3 is TGCAGTGCCCTTAGCTCCTACGAGCAGTACTTC. The chain links TRBV20-1 to TRBJ2-7; no definite D call. The germline V gene has CDR1 DFQATT and CDR2 SNEGSKA (reference sequence). This CDR3 spans 11 amino acids. The ends were cut back, 6 bases at V and 0 bases at J, with 6 bases in the middle.